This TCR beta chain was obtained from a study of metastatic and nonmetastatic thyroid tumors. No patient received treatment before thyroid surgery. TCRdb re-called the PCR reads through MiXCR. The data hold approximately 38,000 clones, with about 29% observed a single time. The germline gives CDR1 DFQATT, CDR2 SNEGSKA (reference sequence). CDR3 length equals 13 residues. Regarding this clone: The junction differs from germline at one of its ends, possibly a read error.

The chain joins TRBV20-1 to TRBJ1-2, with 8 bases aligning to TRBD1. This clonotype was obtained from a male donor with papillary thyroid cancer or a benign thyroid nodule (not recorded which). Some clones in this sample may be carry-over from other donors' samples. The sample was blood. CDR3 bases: TGCAGTGCTCGAGAACAGGGGGTCTATGGCTACACCTTC. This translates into CSAREQGVYGYTF.